Listed below are T cell receptor beta chains from one sample, sequenced in a study of T cells after yellow fever vaccination. TCRdb passed the 5' RACE reads through MiXCR, listing each CDR3 protein once. The sample shows a few hundred thousand distinct CDR3 sequences, approximately 6.3% of them seen only once. The sequencing here drew on CD4+ T cells sorted from PBMCs, taken on the day of the yellow fever booster vaccination. The source is a young man who received the YFV17D yellow fever vaccine. CDR3s include the opening cysteine and the closing phenylalanine or tryptophan. Each record gives: V gene, D gene, J gene, clone size, CDR3 protein, CDR3 DNA. The D gene is left open where the match is weak. Rows give clone size only sometimes, using once, few, many, or a class for an expanded clone.

V gene: TRBV7-2; D gene: TRBD1; J gene: TRBJ2-3; clone size: few; CDR3 protein: CASSPTTGGTDTQYF; CDR3 DNA: TGTGCCAGCAGCCCCACGACAGGGGGCACAGATACGCAGTATTTT
V gene: TRBV7-8; D gene: TRBD1; J gene: TRBJ2-7; clone size: few; CDR3 protein: CASSLRTGSAYEQYF; CDR3 DNA: TGTGCCAGCAGCTTACGGACAGGGAGCGCCTACGAGCAGTACTTC
V gene: TRBV29-1; D gene: NA; J gene: TRBJ2-5; clone size: NA; CDR3 protein: CSVDRAEETQYF; CDR3 DNA: TGCAGCGTTGACAGGGCGGAAGAGACCCAGTACTTC
V gene: TRBV7-2; D gene: TRBD2; J gene: TRBJ2-5; clone size: NA; CDR3 protein: CASSPTSGEETQYF; CDR3 DNA: TGTGCCAGCAGCCCCACTAGCGGAGAAGAGACCCAGTACTTC
V gene: TRBV12-3/TRBV12-4; D gene: NA; J gene: TRBJ1-5; clone size: many; CDR3 protein: CASSLAGNQPQHF; CDR3 DNA: TGTGCCAGCAGTTTGGCGGGGAATCAGCCCCAGCATTTT
V gene: TRBV12-3/TRBV12-4; D gene: NA; J gene: TRBJ2-7; clone size: many; CDR3 protein: CASGLGYSYEQYF; CDR3 DNA: TGTGCCAGCGGCCTGGGCTACTCCTACGAGCAGTACTTC
V gene: TRBV12-3/TRBV12-4; D gene: TRBD2; J gene: TRBJ2-1; clone size: NA; CDR3 protein: CASSFTSARHNEQFF; CDR3 DNA: TGTGCCAGCAGTTTCACTAGCGCACGACACAATGAGCAGTTCTTC
V gene: TRBV10-3; D gene: TRBD2; J gene: TRBJ2-7; clone size: NA; CDR3 protein: CAISIAGGPYEQYF; CDR3 DNA: TGTGCCATCAGTATAGCGGGAGGGCCCTACGAGCAGTACTTC
V gene: TRBV24-1; D gene: NA; J gene: TRBJ1-1; clone size: NA; CDR3 protein: CATRGGNTEAFF; CDR3 DNA: TGTGCCACCCGGGGAGGTAACACTGAAGCTTTCTTT
V gene: TRBV29-1; D gene: TRBD1; J gene: TRBJ2-7; clone size: few; CDR3 protein: CSVEGTGGHVEQYF; CDR3 DNA: TGCAGCGTTGAAGGGACAGGGGGCCACGTCGAGCAGTACTTC
V gene: TRBV28; D gene: NA; J gene: TRBJ1-5; clone size: few; CDR3 protein: CASSQALNQPQHF; CDR3 DNA: TGTGCCAGCAGCCAGGCTCTCAATCAGCCCCAGCATTTT
V gene: TRBV20-1; D gene: NA; J gene: TRBJ2-1; clone size: few; CDR3 protein: CRVRPGLNHEQFF; CDR3 DNA: TGCAGGGTCCGACCTGGACTAAACCATGAGCAGTTCTTC
V gene: TRBV15; D gene: NA; J gene: TRBJ2-1; clone size: few; CDR3 protein: CATRAGTAGFGQFF; CDR3 DNA: TGTGCCACCAGAGCCGGGACAGCGGGGTTTGGGCAGTTCTTC